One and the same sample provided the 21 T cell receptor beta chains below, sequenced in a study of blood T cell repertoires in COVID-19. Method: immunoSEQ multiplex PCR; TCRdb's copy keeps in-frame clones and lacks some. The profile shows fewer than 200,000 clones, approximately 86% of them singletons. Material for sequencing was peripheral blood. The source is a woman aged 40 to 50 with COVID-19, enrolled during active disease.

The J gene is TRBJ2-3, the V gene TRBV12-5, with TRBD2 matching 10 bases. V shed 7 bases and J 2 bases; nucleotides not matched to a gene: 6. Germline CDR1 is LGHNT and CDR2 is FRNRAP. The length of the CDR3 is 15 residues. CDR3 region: CASAQREGHTDTQYF. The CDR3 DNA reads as TGTGCTAGTGCCCAGCGGGAGGGCCACACAGATACGCAGTATTTT.

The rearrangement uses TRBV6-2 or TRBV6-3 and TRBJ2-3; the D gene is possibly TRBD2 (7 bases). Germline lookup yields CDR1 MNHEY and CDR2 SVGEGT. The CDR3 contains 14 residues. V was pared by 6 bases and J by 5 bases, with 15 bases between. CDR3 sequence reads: CASSPGGTRDTQYF. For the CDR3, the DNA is TGTGCCAGCAGCCCCGGGGGGACAAGAGATACGCAGTATTTT.

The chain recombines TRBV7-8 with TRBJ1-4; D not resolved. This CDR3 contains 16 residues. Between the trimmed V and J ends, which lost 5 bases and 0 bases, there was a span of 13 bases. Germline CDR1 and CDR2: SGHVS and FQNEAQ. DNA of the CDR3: TGTGCCAGCAGCCCCCCCCCGGCGGCAACTAATGAAAAACTGTTTTTT. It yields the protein CASSPPPAATNEKLFF.

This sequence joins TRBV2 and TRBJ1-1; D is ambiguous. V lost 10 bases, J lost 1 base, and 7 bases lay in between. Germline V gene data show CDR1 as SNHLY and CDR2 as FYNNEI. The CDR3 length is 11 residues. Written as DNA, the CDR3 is TGTGCCACCCCAGGGAACACTGAAGCTTTCTTT. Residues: CATPGNTEAFF.

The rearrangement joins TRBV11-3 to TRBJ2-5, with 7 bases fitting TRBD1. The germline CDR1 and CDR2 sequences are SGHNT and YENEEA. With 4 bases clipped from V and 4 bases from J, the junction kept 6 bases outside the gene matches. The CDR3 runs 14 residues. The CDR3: CASSSRQGAETQYF. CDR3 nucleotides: TGTGCCAGCAGCTCTAGACAGGGAGCAGAGACCCAGTACTTC.

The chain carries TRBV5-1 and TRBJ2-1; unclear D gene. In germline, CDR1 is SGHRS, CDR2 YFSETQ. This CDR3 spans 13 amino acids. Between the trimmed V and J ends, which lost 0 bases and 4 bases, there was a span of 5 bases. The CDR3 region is CASSLDYYNEQFF. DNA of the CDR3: TGCGCCAGCAGCTTGGACTATTACAATGAGCAGTTCTTC.

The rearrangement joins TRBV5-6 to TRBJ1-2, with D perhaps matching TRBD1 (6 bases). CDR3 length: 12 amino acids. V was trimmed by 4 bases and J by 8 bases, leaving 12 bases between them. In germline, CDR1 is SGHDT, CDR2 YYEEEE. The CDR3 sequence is CASSQDTGGYTF. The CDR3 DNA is TGTGCCAGCAGCCAAGATACAGGGGGCTACACCTTC.

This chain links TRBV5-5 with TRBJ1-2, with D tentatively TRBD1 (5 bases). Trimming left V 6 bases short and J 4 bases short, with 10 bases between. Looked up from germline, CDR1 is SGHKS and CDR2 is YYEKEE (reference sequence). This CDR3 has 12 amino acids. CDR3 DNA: TGTGCCAGCACCAAAGACAGCTATGGCTACACCTTC. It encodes CASTKDSYGYTF.

The CDR3 DNA sequence: TGCAGTGCTAGAGTCCTCGATGGCTACACCTTC. Translated: CSARVLDGYTF. The rearrangement links TRBV20-1 to TRBJ1-2; D ambiguous. Germline loops: CDR1 DFQATT, CDR2 SNEGSKA (reference sequence). V shed 1 base and J shed 6 bases, with 6 bases lying between them. The CDR3 extends over 11 amino acids.

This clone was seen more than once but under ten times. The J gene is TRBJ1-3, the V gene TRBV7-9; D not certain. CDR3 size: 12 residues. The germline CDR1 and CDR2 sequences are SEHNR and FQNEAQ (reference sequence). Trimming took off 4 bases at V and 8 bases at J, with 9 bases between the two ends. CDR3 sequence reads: CASSSRVDTIYF. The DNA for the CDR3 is TGTGCCAGCAGCTCACGAGTAGACACCATATATTTT.

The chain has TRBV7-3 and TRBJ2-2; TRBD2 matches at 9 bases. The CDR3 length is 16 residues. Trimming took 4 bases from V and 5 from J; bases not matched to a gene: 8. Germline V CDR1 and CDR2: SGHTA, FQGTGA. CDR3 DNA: TGTGCCAGCAGCTCCCTAGCGGGGAGGGGGACCGGGGAGCTGTTTTTT. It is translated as CASSSLAGRGTGELFF.

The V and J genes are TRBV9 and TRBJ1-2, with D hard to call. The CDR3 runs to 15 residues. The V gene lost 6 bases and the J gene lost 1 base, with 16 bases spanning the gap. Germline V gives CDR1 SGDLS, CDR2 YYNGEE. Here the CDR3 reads CASTNNPTSNYGYTF. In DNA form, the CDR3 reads TGTGCCAGCACCAACAATCCGACAAGTAACTATGGCTACACCTTC.

The CDR3 spells CASRLRTSGYTDTQYF. The CDR3 nucleotides are TGTGCCAGCAGGCTCAGGACTAGCGGATACACAGATACGCAGTATTTT. The chain employs TRBV4-2 and TRBJ2-3; 10 bases line up with TRBD2. The length of the CDR3 is 16 residues. Per the germline V gene, CDR1 is LGHNA and CDR2 is YNFKEQ. V dropped 6 bases and J dropped 2; count of bases not matched to a gene: 8.

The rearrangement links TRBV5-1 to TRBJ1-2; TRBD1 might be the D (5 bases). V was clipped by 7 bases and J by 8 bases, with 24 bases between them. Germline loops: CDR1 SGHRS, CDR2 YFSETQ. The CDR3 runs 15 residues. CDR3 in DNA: TGCGCCAGCGCGCCGACAATAGGCGGGGCTGGAGGCTACACCTTC. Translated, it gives CASAPTIGGAGGYTF.

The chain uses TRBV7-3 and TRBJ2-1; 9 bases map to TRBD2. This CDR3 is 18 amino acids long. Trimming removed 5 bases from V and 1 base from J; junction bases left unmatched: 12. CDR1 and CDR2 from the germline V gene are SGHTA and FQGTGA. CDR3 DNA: TGTGCCAGCAGCCCAAACCGGGCTAGCGGGATGTCCTACAATGAGCAGTTCTTC. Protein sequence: CASSPNRASGMSYNEQFF.

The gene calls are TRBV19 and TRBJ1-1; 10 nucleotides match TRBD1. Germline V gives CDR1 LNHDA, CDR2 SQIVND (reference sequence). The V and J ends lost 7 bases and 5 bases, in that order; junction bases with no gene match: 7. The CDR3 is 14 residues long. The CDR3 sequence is CASTLMGQGTEAFF. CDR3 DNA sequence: TGTGCCAGTACCCTTATGGGACAGGGGACTGAAGCTTTCTTT. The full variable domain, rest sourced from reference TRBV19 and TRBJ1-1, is DGGITQSPKYLFRKEGQNVTLSCEQNLNHDAMYWYRQDPGQGLRLIYYSQIVNDFQKGDIAEGYSVSREKKESFPLTVTSAQKNPTAFYLCASTLMGQGTEAFFGQGTRLTVV.

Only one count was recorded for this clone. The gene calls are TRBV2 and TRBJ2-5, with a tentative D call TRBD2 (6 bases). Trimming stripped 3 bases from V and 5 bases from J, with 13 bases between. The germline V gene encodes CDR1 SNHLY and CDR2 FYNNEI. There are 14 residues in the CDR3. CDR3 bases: TGTGCCAGCAGTGAGGGGGACTCTAGGGAGACCCAGTACTTC. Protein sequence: CASSEGDSRETQYF.

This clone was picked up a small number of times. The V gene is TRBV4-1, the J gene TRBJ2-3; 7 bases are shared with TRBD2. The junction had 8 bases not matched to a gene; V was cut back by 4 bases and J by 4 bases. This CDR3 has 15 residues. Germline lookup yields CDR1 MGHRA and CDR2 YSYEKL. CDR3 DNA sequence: TGCGCCAGCAGCCCTGGGCTAGCGGCAGCAGATACGCAGTATTTT. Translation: CASSPGLAAADTQYF.

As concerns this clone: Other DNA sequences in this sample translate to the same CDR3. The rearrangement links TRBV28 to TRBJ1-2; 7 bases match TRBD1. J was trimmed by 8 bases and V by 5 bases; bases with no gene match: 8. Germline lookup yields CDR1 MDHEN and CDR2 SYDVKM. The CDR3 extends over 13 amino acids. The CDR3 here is CASSLPGGGGYTF. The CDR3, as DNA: TGTGCCAGCAGTCTCCCAGGGGGTGGGGGCTACACCTTC.

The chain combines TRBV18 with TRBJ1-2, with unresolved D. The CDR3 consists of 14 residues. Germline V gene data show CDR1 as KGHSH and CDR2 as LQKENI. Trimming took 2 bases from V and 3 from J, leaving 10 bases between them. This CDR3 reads CASSPESGYYGYTF. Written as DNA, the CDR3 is TGTGCCAGCTCACCAGAATCTGGCTACTATGGCTACACCTTC.

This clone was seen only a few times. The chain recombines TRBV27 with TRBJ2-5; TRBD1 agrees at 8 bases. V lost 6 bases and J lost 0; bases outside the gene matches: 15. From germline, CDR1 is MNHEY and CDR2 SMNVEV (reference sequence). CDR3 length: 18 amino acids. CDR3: CASSRFGGNRGYQETQYF. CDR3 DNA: TGTGCCAGCAGCCGATTCGGGGGTAACAGGGGGTACCAAGAGACCCAGTACTTC.